This T cell receptor beta chain is from a study of neurological immune-mediated disorders. The making of cDNA relied on 5'RACE with 10-nucleotide random UMIs. Over 200 million TCR-beta sequences from 15-18 subjects came out of each sequencing run. MiXCR, applied by TCRdb to the 5' RACE reads, yields one record per CDR3 protein. The repertoire includes approximately 51,000 distinct CDR3 sequences, approximately 3.3% of them detected once, and under 6% sits in the top ten. This clonotype was seen repeatedly, ten times or more. Its antigen is not identified. Whole-study findings and limits: The absence of any CDR3 amino acid sequence shared by expanded clones across subjects suggests that repertoires were private in all groups. One related-CDR3 cluster, identified by phylogenetic grouping, held the repertoires of 18 of 34 multiple sclerosis patients and was a possible signature.

The CDR3 spans 16 residues. V lost 0 bases to trimming and J lost 2 bases; unmatched junction nucleotides: 3. Looked up from germline, CDR1 is WNHNN and CDR2 is SYGVQD (reference sequence). This chain joins TRBV10-1 and TRBJ2-1; 8 bases are a match to TRBD1. Material: PBMCs. The TCR was taken from a man aged 35-49 years with multiple sclerosis. CDR3: CASSESSTGAYNEQFF. The CDR3 DNA reads as TGCGCCAGCAGTGAGTCGTCGACAGGGGCCTACAATGAGCAGTTCTTC.